The 12 T cell receptor beta chains below come from one sample, sequenced in a study of shared clonotypes between healthy human individuals. CD45RO-negative, CCR7-positively selected cells formed the naive CD8 fraction, excluding terminally differentiated effector memory CD45RA+ cells. TCRdb's copy holds only in-frame clones and misses some; the assay was immunoSEQ multiplex PCR. The data show about 2.1 million clones, about 94% seen once. What was sequenced was naive CD8+ T cells from PBMCs. The receptor set was obtained from a man younger than 35 in good health. Some clones in this sample may be carry-over from other donors' samples.

J is TRBJ2-1 and V is TRBV9; the D gene could be TRBD1 or TRBD2 (5 bases each). The CDR3 is made up of 15 amino acids. Germline CDR1 reads SGDLS; CDR2 reads YYNGEE. The ends were cut back, 0 bases at V and 3 bases at J, with 10 bases in the middle. As DNA, the CDR3 is TGTGCCAGCAGCGTAGGGGACCCCGACTACAATGAGCAGTTCTTC. As protein: CASSVGDPDYNEQFF.

The rearrangement links TRBV6-1 to TRBJ1-2; no firm D call. CDR3 length: 14 amino acids. Germline values: CDR1 MNHNS, CDR2 SASEGT. Trimming shortened V by 2 bases and J by 6 bases, and 13 bases separated the two germline ends. The CDR3 DNA reads TGTGCCAGCAGTGAATTTCCTAGTCCGGATGGCTACACCTTC. This sequence encodes CASSEFPSPDGYTF.

In the case of this clone: The same CDR3 is also encoded by other DNA sequences in this sample. The chain's CDR3 is CASSLRLAGEQYF. CDR3 sequence (DNA): TGTGCCAGCAGTTTACGACTAGCGGGCGAGCAGTACTTC. V is TRBV27 and J is TRBJ2-7; TRBD2 matches 10 bases. V was pared by 2 bases and J by 6 bases, with 1 base of the junction left unmatched. The CDR3 contains 13 residues. Germline CDR1 reads MNHEY; CDR2 reads SMNVEV (reference sequence).

The V and J genes are TRBV27 and TRBJ2-7, with TRBD2 matching over 8 bases. The CDR3 totals 14 residues. Per germline, CDR1 MNHEY and CDR2 SMNVEV (reference sequence). V dropped 2 bases and J dropped 3; count of bases not matched to a gene: 3. CDR3 protein: CASSLGSGDYEQYF. The CDR3 DNA sequence: TGTGCCAGCAGTTTAGGTAGCGGGGACTACGAGCAGTACTTC.

About this clone itself: Other nucleotide sequences in the sample specify the same CDR3. The V gene is TRBV5-4, the J gene TRBJ2-7, with unresolved D. Germline CDR1 SGHNT, CDR2 YYREEE (reference sequence). V lost 0 bases and J 4 bases, leaving 5 bases between the germline ends. This CDR3 has 12 amino acids. Written as DNA, the CDR3 is TGTGCCAGCAGCTTGGAAGGTTACGAGCAGTACTTC. Translated, it gives CASSLEGYEQYF.

V is TRBV27 and J is TRBJ2-3; 9 bases line up with TRBD2. Germline V CDR1 and CDR2: MNHEY, SMNVEV (reference sequence). With V trimmed by 8 bases and J by 6 bases, 18 bases remained unmatched. This CDR3 has 17 residues. The CDR3 DNA is TGTGCCAGCGCGGAACGGCTGGGTAGCGGGAGTTTGGATACGCAGTATTTT. Its translation: CASAERLGSGSLDTQYF.

For the CDR3, the DNA is TGTGCCAGCAGTTTACCGTCGGGAGCGGTTGTAGATACGCAGTATTTT. Its protein is CASSLPSGAVVDTQYF. The V call is TRBV28, the J call TRBJ2-3, with a weak D call TRBD2 (6 bases). V lost 2 bases to trimming and J lost 5 bases, with 17 bases between them. Germline CDR1 MDHEN, CDR2 SYDVKM. The CDR3 sequence is 16 residues long.

The chain is built from TRBV25-1 and TRBJ1-3, with D possibly TRBD1 on 6 matching bases. This CDR3 has 15 residues. Germline V gene sequence: CDR1 MGHDK, CDR2 SYGVNS. Trimming cost V 10 bases and J 4 bases, with 20 bases left between them. CDR3 amino acids: CATDDPQGMGNTIYF. CDR3 DNA sequence: TGTGCCACCGACGACCCCCAGGGGATGGGAAACACCATATATTTT.

The chain recombines TRBV4-1 with TRBJ1-2, with TRBD1 as a possible D gene (6 bases). CDR3 length equals 12 residues. Germline V gene data show CDR1 as MGHRA and CDR2 as YSYEKL. V gave up 3 bases and J gave up 8 bases, with 10 bases separating them. The CDR3 DNA is TGCGCCAGCAGCCAGATCAGGGGCGGCTACACCTTC. Protein: CASSQIRGGYTF.

The V call is TRBV11-2, the J call TRBJ2-1, with 8 nucleotides matching TRBD2. The CDR3 sequence is 18 residues long. V was pared by 4 bases and J by 3 bases, with 14 bases of the junction left unmatched. The V gene's germline CDR1 is SGHAT and CDR2 FQNNGV. In DNA form, the CDR3 reads TGTGCCAGCAGCTCAATATACTCCGGGACTAGTGACTACAATGAGCAGTTCTTC. It codes for CASSSIYSGTSDYNEQFF.

The chain has TRBV7-9 and TRBJ1-6; D uncertain. Germline V CDR1 and CDR2: SEHNR, FQNEAQ (reference sequence). Trimming took off 1 base at V and 12 bases at J, with 13 bases between the two ends. The CDR3 runs to 14 residues. The CDR3 nucleotides read TGTGCCAGCAGCTTAGTCGAGGACCCGAGACCCCTCCACTTT. Its protein is CASSLVEDPRPLHF.

The chain uses TRBV5-1 and TRBJ2-7; TRBD2 aligns across 9 bases. Germline V gene lookup returns CDR1 SGHRS and CDR2 YFSETQ. The V segment lost 4 bases and the J segment 3 bases; nucleotides outside the gene matches: 8. This CDR3 has 15 amino acids. CDR3 sequence: CASSLRVAGVYEQYF. The CDR3 coding sequence is TGCGCCAGCAGCCTCCGCGTAGCGGGAGTCTACGAGCAGTACTTC.